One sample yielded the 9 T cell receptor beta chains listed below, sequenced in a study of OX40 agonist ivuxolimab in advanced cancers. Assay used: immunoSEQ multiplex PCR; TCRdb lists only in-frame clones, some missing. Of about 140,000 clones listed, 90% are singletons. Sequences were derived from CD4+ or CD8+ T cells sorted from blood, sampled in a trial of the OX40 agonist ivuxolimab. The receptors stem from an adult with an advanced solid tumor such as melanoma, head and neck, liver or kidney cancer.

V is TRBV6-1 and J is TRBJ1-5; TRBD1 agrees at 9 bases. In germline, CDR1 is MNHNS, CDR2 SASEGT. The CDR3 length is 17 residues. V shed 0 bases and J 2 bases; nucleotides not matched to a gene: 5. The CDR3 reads CASSEADRGLGNQPQHF. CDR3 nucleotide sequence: TGTGCCAGCAGTGAAGCGGACAGGGGATTAGGCAATCAGCCCCAGCATTTT.

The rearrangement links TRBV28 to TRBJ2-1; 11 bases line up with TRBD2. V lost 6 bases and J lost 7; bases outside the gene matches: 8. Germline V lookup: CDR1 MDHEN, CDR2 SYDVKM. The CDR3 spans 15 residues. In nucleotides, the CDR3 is TGTGCCAGCAGCCCGGGACTAGCGGCGTATAATGAGCAGTTCTTC. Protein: CASSPGLAAYNEQFF.

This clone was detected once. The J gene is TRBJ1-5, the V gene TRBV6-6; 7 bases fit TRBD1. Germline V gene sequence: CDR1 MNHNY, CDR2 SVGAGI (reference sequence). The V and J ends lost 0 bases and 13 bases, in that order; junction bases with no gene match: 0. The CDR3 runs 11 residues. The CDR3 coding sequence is TGTGCCAGCAGTTACTCGGGACAGCAGCATTTT. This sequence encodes CASSYSGQQHF.

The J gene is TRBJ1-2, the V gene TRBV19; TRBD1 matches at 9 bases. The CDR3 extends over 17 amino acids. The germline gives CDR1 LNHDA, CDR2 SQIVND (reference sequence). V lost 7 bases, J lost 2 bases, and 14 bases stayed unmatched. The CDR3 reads CASTRPGTGFVNYGYTF. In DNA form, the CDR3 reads TGTGCCAGTACCCGTCCCGGGACAGGGTTTGTGAACTATGGCTACACCTTC.

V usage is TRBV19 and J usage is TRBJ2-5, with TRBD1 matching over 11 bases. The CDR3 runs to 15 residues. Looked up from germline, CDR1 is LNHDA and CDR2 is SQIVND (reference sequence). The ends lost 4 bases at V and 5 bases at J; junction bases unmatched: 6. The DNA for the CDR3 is TGTGCCAGTAGTAGGACAGGGGGCCTTATGGAGACCCAGTACTTC. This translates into CASSRTGGLMETQYF. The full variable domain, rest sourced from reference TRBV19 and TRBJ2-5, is DGGITQSPKYLFRKEGQNVTLSCEQNLNHDAMYWYRQDPGQGLRLIYYSQIVNDFQKGDIAEGYSVSREKKESFPLTVTSAQKNPTAFYLCASSRTGGLMETQYFGPGTRLLVL.

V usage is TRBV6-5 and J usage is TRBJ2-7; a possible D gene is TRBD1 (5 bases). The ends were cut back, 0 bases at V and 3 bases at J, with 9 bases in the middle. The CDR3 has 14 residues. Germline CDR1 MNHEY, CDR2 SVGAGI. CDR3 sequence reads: CASSYSRDFYEQYF. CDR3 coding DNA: TGTGCCAGCAGTTACTCCAGGGATTTCTACGAGCAGTACTTC.

The chain's CDR3 is CASSVGGYHEQFF. The CDR3 bases are TGTGCCAGCAGCGTAGGGGGGTACCATGAGCAGTTCTTC. The J gene is TRBJ2-1, the V gene TRBV9, with D possibly called TRBD1 or TRBD2 (5 bases each). The CDR3 has 13 residues. Germline loops: CDR1 SGDLS, CDR2 YYNGEE. Trimming removed 0 bases at V and 8 bases at J, with 9 bases between.

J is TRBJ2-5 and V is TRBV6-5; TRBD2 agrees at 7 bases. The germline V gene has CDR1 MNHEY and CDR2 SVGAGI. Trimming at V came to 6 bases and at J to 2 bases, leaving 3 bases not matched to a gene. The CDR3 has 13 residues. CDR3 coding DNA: TGTGCCAGCAGAGCTAGCGGACAAGAGACCCAGTACTTC. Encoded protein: CASRASGQETQYF.

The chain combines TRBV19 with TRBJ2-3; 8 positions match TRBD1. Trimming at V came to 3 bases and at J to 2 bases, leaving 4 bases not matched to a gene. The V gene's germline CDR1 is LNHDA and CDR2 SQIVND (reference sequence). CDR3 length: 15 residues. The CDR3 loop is CASSMGQGATDTQYF. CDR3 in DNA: TGTGCCAGTAGTATGGGTCAGGGGGCCACAGATACGCAGTATTTT.